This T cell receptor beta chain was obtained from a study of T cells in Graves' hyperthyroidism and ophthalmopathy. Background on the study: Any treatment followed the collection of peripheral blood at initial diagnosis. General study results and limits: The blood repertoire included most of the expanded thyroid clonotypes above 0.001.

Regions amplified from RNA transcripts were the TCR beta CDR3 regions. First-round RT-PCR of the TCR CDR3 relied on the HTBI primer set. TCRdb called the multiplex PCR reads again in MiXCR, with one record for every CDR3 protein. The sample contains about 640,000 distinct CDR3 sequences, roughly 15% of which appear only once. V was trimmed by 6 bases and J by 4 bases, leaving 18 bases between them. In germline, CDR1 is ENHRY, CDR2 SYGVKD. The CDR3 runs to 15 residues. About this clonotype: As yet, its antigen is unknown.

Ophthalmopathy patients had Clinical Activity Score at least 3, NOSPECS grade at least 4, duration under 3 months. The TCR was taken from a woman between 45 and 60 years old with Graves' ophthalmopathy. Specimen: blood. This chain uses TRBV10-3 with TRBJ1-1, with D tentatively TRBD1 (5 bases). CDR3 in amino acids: CAISPPGGSPTEAFF. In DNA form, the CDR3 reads TGTGCCATCAGCCCGCCGGGGGGTAGTCCCACTGAAGCTTTCTTT.